These 27 T cell receptor beta chains originate from one sample sequenced in a study of blood T cells in healthy people across ages. Primers used in a second PCR of about 6 to 12 cycles were a sample-barcoded 5' primer and a J-beta primer mix. TCRdb reprocessed the 5' RACE reads via MiXCR and lists one record per CDR3 protein. The sample consists of hundreds of thousands of distinct CDR3 sequences, about 52% of them appearing once. Sequenced input: blood. The receptors were sampled from a woman in her sixties or seventies in good health.

The chain employs TRBV29-1 and TRBJ1-1; possible D gene TRBD1, 6 bases. Trimming removed 6 bases from V and 2 bases from J, with 13 bases in between. The CDR3 has 13 residues. Germline assignment: CDR1 SQVTM and CDR2 ANQGSEA. CDR3 sequence reads: CSVNGQPNTEAFF. Here the CDR3 DNA reads TGCAGCGTCAACGGACAGCCCAACACTGAAGCTTTCTTT.

CDR3: CASSPRANTDTQYF. CDR3 coding DNA: TGTGCCAGCTCACCAAGGGCGAACACAGATACGCAGTATTTT. This chain uses TRBV18 with TRBJ2-3, with unresolved D. Trimming took off 2 bases at V and 2 bases at J, with 8 bases between the two ends. The CDR3 runs 14 residues. CDR1 and CDR2 from the germline V gene are KGHSH and LQKENI.

The chain uses TRBV6-2 or TRBV6-3 and TRBJ1-2, with no clear D. Germline V gene lookup returns CDR1 MNHEY and CDR2 SVGEGT. The CDR3 spans 13 residues. Deletions cut 0 bases from V and 5 bases from J, with 7 bases between. CDR3 sequence reads: CASSYSAGYGYTF. The DNA of the CDR3 is TGTGCCAGCAGTTACTCCGCGGGATATGGCTACACCTTC.

This clonotype was counted a few times. The chain joins TRBV29-1 to TRBJ2-7; no reliable D call. Trimming left V 6 bases short and J 4 bases short, with 10 bases between. This CDR3 has 11 amino acids. CDR1 SQVTM and CDR2 ANQGSEA come from the germline V gene. This CDR3 reads CSVAYAYEQYF. CDR3 coding DNA: TGCAGCGTCGCGTACGCTTACGAGCAGTACTTC.

This chain links TRBV18 with TRBJ2-7, with 7 bases fitting TRBD1. The J call may be mistaken, given a closer DNA end match to TRBJ2-5. The germline gives CDR1 KGHSH, CDR2 LQKENI. The CDR3 spans 14 residues. CDR3 sequence (DNA): TGTGCCAGCTCAGAAGACAGGGATAGGGTGACCCAGTACTTC. Amino acids: CASSEDRDRVTQYF.

This clonotype was seen more than once but under ten times. V and J are TRBV7-2 and TRBJ2-1; tentative D call: TRBD2 (5 bases). This CDR3 has 12 amino acids. Trimming left V 7 bases short and J 3 bases short, with 7 bases between. Germline V gives CDR1 SGHTA, CDR2 FQGNSA. The CDR3 reads CASMTNYNEQFF. The CDR3 region has the DNA TGTGCCAGCATGACTAACTACAATGAGCAGTTCTTC.

CDR3 sequence reads: CSARPPLPRQGAHMNTEAFF. The CDR3 nucleotides are TGCAGTGCTAGACCCCCCCTCCCCCGACAGGGGGCCCACATGAACACTGAAGCTTTCTTT. V is TRBV20-1 and J is TRBJ1-1; 10 nucleotides agree with TRBD1. The CDR3 covers 20 residues. Germline values: CDR1 DFQATT, CDR2 SNEGSKA (reference sequence). The ends lost 2 bases at V and 0 bases at J; junction bases unmatched: 18.

This chain connects TRBV6-2 or TRBV6-3 to TRBJ2-5, with 13 bases that match TRBD2. The ends lost 5 bases at V and 2 bases at J; junction bases unmatched: 11. The CDR3 covers 18 residues. Germline loops: CDR1 MNHEY, CDR2 SVGEGT. The CDR3 DNA follows: TGTGCCAGCAGTAAGGGACTAGCGGGATATGGTTCGCAAGAGACCCAGTACTTC. It translates to CASSKGLAGYGSQETQYF.

For this clonotype: Sequence at one end of the junction differs from germline and may be a read error. This sequence joins TRBV6-1 and TRBJ2-3, with 8 bases matching TRBD2. This CDR3 region has 17 residues. Germline loops: CDR1 MNHNS, CDR2 SASEGT. Here the CDR3 DNA reads TGCGCCAGCAGTGAAGGGGCGAGCGGGAGATCAACAGATACGCAGTATTTT. This translates into CASSEGASGRSTDTQYF.

The chain has TRBV7-2 and TRBJ1-2; D gene unclear. Trimming took 1 base from V and 8 from J, leaving 14 bases between them. Germline V gene sequence: CDR1 SGHTA, CDR2 FQGNSA. The CDR3 spans 14 residues. The CDR3 protein is CASSLDLKSGGYTF. The CDR3 region has the DNA TGTGCCAGCAGCTTAGACCTAAAATCGGGGGGCTACACCTTC.

V usage is TRBV27 and J usage is TRBJ1-1; D is possibly TRBD1 (5 bases). V shed 3 bases and J shed 6 bases, with 14 bases lying between them. The CDR3 is 14 residues long. Per germline, CDR1 MNHEY and CDR2 SMNVEV (reference sequence). In nucleotides, the CDR3 is TGTGCCAGCAGTTTGGGGGAGCCGGGGGCTGAAGCTTTCTTT. It translates to CASSLGEPGAEAFF.

With regard to this clonotype: This may be a read error, as it is one base from a much larger clone. The genes are TRBV7-9 and TRBJ2-5; 9 bases agree with TRBD2. The length of the CDR3 is 14 residues. Germline V gene lookup returns CDR1 SEHNR and CDR2 FQNEAQ (reference sequence). CDR3 protein: CVSSLNGLAETQYF. The CDR3, as DNA: TGTGTCAGCAGCTTGAACGGACTAGCGGAGACCCAGTACTTC.

The rearrangement links TRBV20-1 to TRBJ2-5; TRBD2 is a possible D gene (6 bases). CDR3 length: 14 residues. Trimming pared 2 bases from V and 1 base from J, leaving 11 bases between. CDR1 DFQATT and CDR2 SNEGSKA come from the germline V gene (reference sequence). CDR3 nucleotides: TGCAGTGCTAGACTCCCGGGACTCCAAGAGACCCAGTACTTC. Translated, it gives CSARLPGLQETQYF.

The table lists this clonotype with a few counts. The gene calls are TRBV20-1 and TRBJ2-1; 8 bases are a match to TRBD2. This CDR3 region has 14 residues. Germline V lookup: CDR1 DFQATT, CDR2 SNEGSKA (reference sequence). The CDR3 spells CSKLRAGERNEQFF. CDR3 in DNA: TGCAGCAAGCTTAGAGCGGGAGAACGGAATGAGCAGTTCTTC.

V usage is TRBV10-3 and J usage is TRBJ2-2; 7 nucleotides agree with TRBD1. Germline values: CDR1 ENHRY, CDR2 SYGVKD. The ends lost 4 bases at V and 0 bases at J; junction bases unmatched: 2. This CDR3 region has 15 residues. This chain's CDR3 is CAISAGQANTGELFF. The CDR3 region has the DNA TGTGCCATCAGTGCCGGACAGGCGAACACCGGGGAGCTGTTTTTT.

The rearrangement links TRBV7-2 to TRBJ2-5; D is undetermined. V gave up 4 bases and J gave up 2 bases, with 8 bases separating them. The germline CDR1 and CDR2 sequences are SGHTA and FQGNSA. This CDR3 spans 13 amino acids. The CDR3 here is CASSSLPQETQYF. CDR3 DNA: TGTGCCAGCAGCTCGCTTCCGCAAGAGACCCAGTACTTC.

J is TRBJ2-3 and V is TRBV12-3 or TRBV12-4, with D maybe TRBD1 (5 bases). The CDR3 has 15 residues. V dropped 6 bases and J dropped 4 bases, with 17 bases sitting between them. Here the CDR3 DNA reads TGTGCCAGCAGGCACCTCACCCAGGGCCCAGATACGCAGTATTTT. The encoded protein is CASRHLTQGPDTQYF.

V gene TRBV4-1 combines with J gene TRBJ2-5; no firm D call. Germline V gene lookup returns CDR1 MGHRA and CDR2 YSYEKL. V was clipped by 4 bases and J by 4 bases, with 10 bases between them. The CDR3 contains 13 residues. The CDR3 region is CASSRASRETQYF. The CDR3 DNA follows: TGCGCCAGCAGCCGAGCCTCCCGAGAGACCCAGTACTTC.

Remarks on this clonotype: Its ends do not fully match the called genes, so a read error is possible. The chain couples TRBV9 to TRBJ2-4; tentative D call: TRBD1 (6 bases). The end of the DNA fits TRBJ2-5 better, so the J call may be wrong. CDR1 and CDR2 from the germline V gene are SGDLS and YYNGEE. The CDR3 consists of 15 residues. CDR3 nucleotide sequence: TGTGCCAGCACCGTAGAAGACAGGAGAGGAGAGACCCAGTACTTC. Protein sequence: CASTVEDRRGETQYF.

In this sample, this clonotype turned up once. The chain combines TRBV5-1 with TRBJ2-2, with 10 bases fitting TRBD1. The ends lost 1 base at V and 6 bases at J; junction bases unmatched: 18. This CDR3 has 20 residues. Germline CDR1 is SGHRS and CDR2 is YFSETQ. Here the CDR3 DNA reads TGCGCCAGCAGCTTGCCCCGGGGGACAGGGGCGGCATCGCGCGCCGGGGAGCTGTTTTTT. The encoded protein is CASSLPRGTGAASRAGELFF.

The gene calls are TRBV24-1 and TRBJ2-1; tentatively, D is TRBD1 (6 bases). The J call is in doubt because the DNA end fits TRBJ2-7 better. Germline CDR1 KGHDR, CDR2 SFDVKD. This CDR3 is built from 17 residues. The CDR3 coding sequence is TGTGCCACCAGTGATTTGAGCGGCAGGGGTGTTGACAATGAGCAGTACTTC. This translates into CATSDLSGRGVDNEQYF.

The chain is built from TRBV7-2 and TRBJ2-3, with 8 bases that match TRBD2. The CDR3 loop spans 20 amino acids. Per germline, CDR1 SGHTA and CDR2 FQGNSA. The junction had 24 bases not matched to a gene; V was cut back by 5 bases and J by 5 bases. CDR3 amino acids: CASSPKWYLAGTTGLDTQYF. The CDR3 DNA follows: TGTGCCAGCAGCCCGAAATGGTATTTAGCGGGGACGACGGGTCTAGATACGCAGTATTTT.

The rearrangement uses TRBV20-1 and TRBJ2-1; D not resolved. CDR3 length: 13 residues. V lost 5 bases to trimming and J lost 10 bases, with 18 bases between them. Germline assignment: CDR1 DFQATT and CDR2 SNEGSKA (reference sequence). The CDR3 protein is CSAQKPRTYEQFF. The DNA for the CDR3 is TGCAGTGCTCAGAAGCCCAGGACCTACGAGCAGTTCTTC.

This clonotype was observed a handful of times. This rearrangement joins TRBV3-1 to TRBJ2-5; 7 bases line up with TRBD1. CDR1 and CDR2 (germline): LGHDT, YNNKEL (reference sequence). V dropped 5 bases and J dropped 5; count of bases not matched to a gene: 8. The CDR3 extends over 14 amino acids. The CDR3 loop is CASSSTGDRETQYF. CDR3 DNA: TGTGCCAGCAGCTCTACAGGGGATCGGGAGACCCAGTACTTC.

The table lists this clonotype with a few counts. The chain employs TRBV7-8 and TRBJ2-7; TRBD2 might be the D (5 bases). The V and J ends lost 4 bases and 4 bases respectively, with 14 bases between them. CDR3 length: 14 amino acids. Germline V gives CDR1 SGHVS, CDR2 FQNEAQ. The CDR3 is CASSYAGVRYEQYF. The CDR3 nucleotides are TGTGCCAGCAGCTATGCCGGGGTGAGATACGAGCAGTACTTC.

This chain joins TRBV11-2 and TRBJ2-2; D is uncertain. Trimming cost V 0 bases and J 5 bases, with 10 bases left between them. Germline V gene data show CDR1 as SGHAT and CDR2 as FQNNGV. The CDR3 is 15 residues long. The CDR3 loop reads CASSLDGKSTGELFF. In DNA form, the CDR3 reads TGTGCCAGCAGCTTAGATGGCAAGTCAACCGGGGAGCTGTTTTTT.

The chain uses TRBV28 and TRBJ2-1; 9 bases are a match to TRBD1. J lost 7 bases, V lost 1 base, and 2 bases had no gene match. This CDR3 is built from 14 residues. In germline, CDR1 is MDHEN, CDR2 SYDVKM. DNA for the CDR3: TGTGCCAGCAGTTTATTGGGGACAGGGAATGAGCAGTTCTTC. This gives the protein CASSLLGTGNEQFF.